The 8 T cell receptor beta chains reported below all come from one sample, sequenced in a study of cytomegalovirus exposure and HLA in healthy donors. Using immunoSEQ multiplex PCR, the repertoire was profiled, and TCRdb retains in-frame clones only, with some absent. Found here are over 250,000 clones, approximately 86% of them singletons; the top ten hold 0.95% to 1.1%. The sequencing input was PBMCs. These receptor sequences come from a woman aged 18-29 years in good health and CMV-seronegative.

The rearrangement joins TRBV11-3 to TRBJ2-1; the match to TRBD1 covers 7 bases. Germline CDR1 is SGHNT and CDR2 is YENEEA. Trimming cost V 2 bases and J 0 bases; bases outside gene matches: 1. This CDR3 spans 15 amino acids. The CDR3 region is CASSLRTGSYNEQFF. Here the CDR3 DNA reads TGTGCCAGCAGCTTACGGACAGGCTCCTACAATGAGCAGTTCTTC.

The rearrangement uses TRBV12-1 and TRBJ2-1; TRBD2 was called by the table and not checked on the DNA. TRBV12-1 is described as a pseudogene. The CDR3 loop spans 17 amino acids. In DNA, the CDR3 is TGTGCCAGCAGCTCGACTAGCGGGAGCCCCGTGGGCAATGAGCAGTTCTTC. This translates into CASSSTSGSPVGNEQFF.

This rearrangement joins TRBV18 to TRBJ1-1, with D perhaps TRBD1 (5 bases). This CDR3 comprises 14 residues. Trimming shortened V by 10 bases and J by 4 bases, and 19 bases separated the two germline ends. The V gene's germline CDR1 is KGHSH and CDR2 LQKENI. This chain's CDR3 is CATHMQGGSTEAFF. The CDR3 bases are TGTGCCACCCATATGCAGGGTGGAAGCACTGAAGCTTTCTTT.

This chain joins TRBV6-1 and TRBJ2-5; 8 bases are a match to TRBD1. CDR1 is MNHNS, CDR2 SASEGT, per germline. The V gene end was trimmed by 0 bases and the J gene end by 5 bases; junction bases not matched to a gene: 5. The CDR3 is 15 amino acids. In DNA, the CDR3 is TGTGCCAGCAGTGAAGCGTCAGGACAGGGCGAGACCCAGTACTTC. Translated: CASSEASGQGETQYF.

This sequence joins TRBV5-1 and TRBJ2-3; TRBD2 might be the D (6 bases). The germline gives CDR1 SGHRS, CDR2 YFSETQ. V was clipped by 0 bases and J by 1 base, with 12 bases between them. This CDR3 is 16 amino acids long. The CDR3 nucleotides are TGCGCCAGCAGCTTGGAGCTGGGACTCCGCACAGATACGCAGTATTTT. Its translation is CASSLELGLRTDTQYF. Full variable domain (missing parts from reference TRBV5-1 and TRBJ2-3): KAGVTQTPRYLIKTRGQQVTLSCSPISGHRSVSWYQQTPGQGLQFLFEYFSETQRNKGNFPGRFSGRQFSNSRSEMNVSTLELGDSALYLCASSLELGLRTDTQYFGPGTRLTVL.

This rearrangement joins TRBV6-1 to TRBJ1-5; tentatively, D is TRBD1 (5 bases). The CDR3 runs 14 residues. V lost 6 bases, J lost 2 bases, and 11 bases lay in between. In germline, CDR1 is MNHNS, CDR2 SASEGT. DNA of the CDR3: TGTGCCAGCAGCCGCCCGGGGGGCAATCAGCCCCAGCATTTT. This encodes CASSRPGGNQPQHF.

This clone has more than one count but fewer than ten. The CDR3 sequence is CASSPPNQPQHF. DNA for the CDR3: TGTGCCAGCAGTCCCCCTAATCAGCCCCAGCATTTT. This chain connects TRBV2 to TRBJ1-5; no clear D. Germline values: CDR1 SNHLY, CDR2 FYNNEI. This CDR3 has 12 amino acids. The ends were cut back, 5 bases at V and 4 bases at J, with 6 bases in the middle.

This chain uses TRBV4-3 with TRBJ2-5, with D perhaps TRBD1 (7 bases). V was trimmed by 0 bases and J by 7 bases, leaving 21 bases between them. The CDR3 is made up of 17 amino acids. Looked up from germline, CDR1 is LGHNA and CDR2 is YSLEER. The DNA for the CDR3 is TGCGCCAGCAGCCAAGATTACGGCAGGGGGGCGAGTGGGACCCAGTACTTC. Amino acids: CASSQDYGRGASGTQYF.